This TCR beta chain appears in the sequencing data of a study of cytomegalovirus exposure and HLA in healthy donors. PCR used 60 Vbeta primers and 13 Jbeta primers. The table came from immunoSEQ multiplex PCR; TCRdb's copy has only in-frame clones and leaves some out. The sample has some 170,000 clones, about 80% seen once. Per the germline V gene, CDR1 is LGHNA and CDR2 is YNFKEQ. The CDR3 extends over 18 amino acids. Trimming took 0 bases from V and 8 from J; bases not matched to a gene: 9. The specimen sequenced was PBMCs. The chain has TRBV4-2 and TRBJ2-1; TRBD2 agrees at 14 bases. The receptor's source is a woman aged 50 to 60 in good health and CMV-seronegative. CDR3: CASSQDLFGTSGGDEQFF. The CDR3 coding sequence is TGTGCCAGCAGCCAAGATCTATTTGGGACTAGCGGGGGCGATGAGCAGTTCTTC.